This note documents a single T cell receptor (beta chain) sequence. The target antigen is unknown. The data were obtained in a study of OX40 agonist ivuxolimab in advanced cancers. On the study more broadly: One hepatocellular carcinoma and two cutaneous melanoma patients partially responded. Study-wide points: Partly responding patients at 0.1-3.0 mg/kg showed some of the smallest clonal expansion. In the 0.1 to 3.0 mg/kg range, CD4+ and CD8+ blood T cells had expanded clonally by week 6.

The sampling schedule covered blood at baseline, cycle 4 day 1, and cycle 7 day 1. Repertoires were generated with immunoSEQ multiplex PCR, while TCRdb's copy carries only in-frame clones and drops some. The table shows tens of thousands of clones, with about 85% occurring only once. Per the germline V gene, CDR1 is SNHLY and CDR2 is FYNNEI. V was shortened by 6 bases and J by 0 bases, with 5 bases between the two germline ends. The CDR3 has 12 residues. The source material was CD4+ or CD8+ T cells sorted from blood, sampled in a trial of the OX40 agonist ivuxolimab. This TCR came from an adult with an advanced solid tumor such as melanoma, head and neck, liver or kidney cancer. J is TRBJ2-5 and V is TRBV2, with D tentatively TRBD2 (5 bases). DNA for the CDR3: TGTGCCAGCAGCGGGGACCAAGAGACCCAGTACTTC. This encodes CASSGDQETQYF.